The 31 T cell receptor beta chains presented below share a single source sample, sequenced in a study of molecular identifiers for immune sequencing clone quantification. TCRdb re-called the PCR reads with MiXCR, one entry per CDR3 protein. This table has around 460,000 distinct CDR3 sequences, around 23% appearing once. Specimen: naive CD8+ T cells from blood, with Jurkat cell RNA spiked in. Subset here: FACS-sorted CD8+CD4-CCR7+CD45RA+ naive T cells. The receptors come from a human donor in good health. Some libraries in this study had Jurkat cell RNA spiked in.

This clonotype was seen only a few times. The chain couples TRBV6-4 to TRBJ2-1; no definite D call. V lost 1 base, J lost 8 bases, and 21 bases lay in between. The CDR3 loop spans 17 amino acids. CDR1 and CDR2 from the germline V gene are MRHNA and SNTAGT. The CDR3: CASSDYEQCLPGDEQFF. The CDR3, as DNA: TGTGCCAGCAGTGACTATGAGCAATGTCTTCCTGGGGATGAGCAGTTCTTC.

The V gene is TRBV4-1, the J gene TRBJ1-3; possible D gene TRBD1, 5 bases. The CDR3 is 17 residues long. Trimming removed 0 bases at V and 1 base at J, with 13 bases between. Germline CDR1 reads MGHRA; CDR2 reads YSYEKL. CDR3 residues: CASSQEMAGQSGNTIYF. The CDR3 nucleotides are TGCGCCAGCAGCCAAGAGATGGCGGGGCAGTCTGGAAACACCATATATTTT.

This CDR3 reads CASSSGGLGGRQPQHF. The CDR3, as DNA: TGTGCCAGCAGTTCCGGGGGGCTGGGGGGGCGGCAGCCCCAGCATTTT. The J gene is TRBJ1-5, the V gene TRBV6-5, with a weak D call TRBD1 (6 bases). CDR3 size: 16 residues. Trimming stripped 4 bases from V and 7 bases from J, with 20 bases between. Germline CDR1 is MNHEY and CDR2 is SVGAGI.

There are many counts of this clonotype. The V gene is TRBV29-1, the J gene TRBJ1-1, with 8 nucleotides matching TRBD1. The V segment lost 6 bases and the J segment 4 bases; nucleotides outside the gene matches: 1. The CDR3 is 11 amino acids. Germline CDR1 SQVTM, CDR2 ANQGSEA. Written as DNA, the CDR3 is TGCAGCGTGCAGGGGGCCACTGAAGCTTTCTTT. The encoded protein is CSVQGATEAFF.

Concerning this clonotype itself: This may be a read error, as it is one base from a much larger clone. The J gene is TRBJ2-3, the V gene TRBV9; 7 nucleotides agree with TRBD2. Germline V CDR1 and CDR2: SGDLS, YYNGEE. The CDR3 has 15 amino acids. CDR3 coding DNA: TGTGCCAACAGCGCCGGGAGGACGCCCCCAGATACGCAGTATTTT. Translating gives CANSAGRTPPDTQYF.

This clonotype was counted ten times or more. The rearrangement uses TRBV7-9 and TRBJ2-7, with TRBD2 matching over 8 bases. The germline gives CDR1 SEHNR, CDR2 FQNEAQ (reference sequence). Trimming at V came to 2 bases and at J to 2 bases, leaving 5 bases not matched to a gene. The CDR3 has 15 residues. CDR3 nucleotides: TGTGCCAGCAGCTTAATATCAGCGGGGGCCTACGAGCAGTACTTC. Its protein product is CASSLISAGAYEQYF.

A word on this clonotype: Since a much larger clone is just one base distant, this may be a read error. The chain employs TRBV20-1 and TRBJ2-7; no definite D call. V was trimmed by 0 bases and J by 2 bases, leaving 14 bases between them. The CDR3 totals 15 residues. The germline V gene encodes CDR1 DFQATT and CDR2 SNEGSKA (reference sequence). CDR3 in amino acids: CSARDLQLGPYEQYF. CDR3 sequence (DNA): TGCAGTGCTAGAGATTTGCAGTTAGGTCCCTACGAGCAGTACTTC.

This sequence joins TRBV2 and TRBJ2-3, with D tentatively TRBD1 (5 bases). Trimming took 4 bases from V and 8 from J, leaving 16 bases between them. The CDR3 has 14 amino acids. The V gene's germline CDR1 is SNHLY and CDR2 FYNNEI. CDR3 sequence (DNA): TGTGCCAGCAGTGCAGCGCTAACAGGAGCTACGCAGTATTTT. As protein: CASSAALTGATQYF.

This rearrangement joins TRBV15 to TRBJ1-1, with TRBD1 matching over 8 bases. Germline assignment: CDR1 LNHNV and CDR2 YYDKDF (reference sequence). CDR3 length: 14 residues. V gave up 5 bases and J gave up 6 bases; unmatched junction bases: 8. CDR3 nucleotides: TGTGCCACCAGCGGGGGACAGGTTTTACCTGAAGCTTTCTTT. This encodes CATSGGQVLPEAFF. The full variable domain, its missing parts supplied by reference TRBV15 and TRBJ1-1, is DAMVIQNPRYQVTQFGKPVTLSCSQTLNHNVMYWYQQKSSQAPKLLFHYYDKDFNNEADTPDNFQSRRPNTSFCFLDIRSPGLGDTAMYLCATSGGQVLPEAFFGQGTRLTVV.

This clonotype showed up many times. The chain carries TRBV19 and TRBJ1-2, with D uncertain. Germline-derived CDR1 and CDR2 are LNHDA and SQIVND (reference sequence). V was cut by 9 bases and J by 2 bases, with 10 bases left in between. The CDR3 length is 12 residues. The CDR3 nucleotides are TGTGCCAGCGATAATTTCAACTATGGCTACACCTTC. Translated, it gives CASDNFNYGYTF. Filled out from reference TRBV19 and TRBJ1-2, the complete variable domain reads DGGITQSPKYLFRKEGQNVTLSCEQNLNHDAMYWYRQDPGQGLRLIYYSQIVNDFQKGDIAEGYSVSREKKESFPLTVTSAQKNPTAFYLCASDNFNYGYTFGSGTRLTVV.

This clonotype was observed many times. The gene calls are TRBV6-5 and TRBJ1-6; a weak D match, TRBD1 (6 bases). This CDR3 has 14 residues. Trimming pared 6 bases from V and 4 bases from J, leaving 10 bases between. Germline V gene sequence: CDR1 MNHEY, CDR2 SVGAGI. The CDR3 region is CASSTTGYNSPLHF. The CDR3, as DNA: TGTGCCAGCAGCACTACAGGGTATAATTCACCCCTCCACTTT.

This sequence joins TRBV2 and TRBJ2-3, with D unresolved. The CDR3 sequence is 19 residues long. Trimming took off 5 bases at V and 0 bases at J, with 24 bases between the two ends. CDR1 and CDR2 (germline): SNHLY, FYNNEI. CDR3 sequence reads: CASSHGPSTTPYSTDTQYF. Written as DNA, the CDR3 is TGTGCCAGCAGTCATGGCCCCAGCACAACGCCATATAGCACAGATACGCAGTATTTT.

This clonotype was seen a handful of times. The chain combines TRBV30 with TRBJ2-1; 10 nucleotides align to TRBD2. Germline V gene data show CDR1 as GTSNPN and CDR2 as SVGIG (reference sequence). Trimming removed 8 bases from V and 4 bases from J; junction bases left unmatched: 8. The CDR3 consists of 14 residues. The CDR3 bases are TGTGCCCGGACCCTAGCGGGAGAGTACAATGAGCAGTTCTTC. Its translation is CARTLAGEYNEQFF.

The chain is built from TRBV7-9 and TRBJ2-7, with D possibly matching TRBD1 (6 bases). Trimming removed 11 bases from V and 4 bases from J, with 27 bases in between. Germline V CDR1 and CDR2: SEHNR, FQNEAQ (reference sequence). There are 16 residues in the CDR3. CDR3 bases: TGTGCCCGCCGCTCGGGACACCGAGGGGTTCCTTACGAGCAGTACTTC. Its protein product is CARRSGHRGVPYEQYF.

As for this clonotype: One junction end disagrees with the germline gene, perhaps due to a read error. The chain carries TRBV4-1 and TRBJ1-1, with 11 bases matching TRBD1. This CDR3 has 14 amino acids. Germline V gives CDR1 MGHRA, CDR2 YSYEKL. The CDR3 here is CASGQGQGAYEAFF. The CDR3, as DNA: TGCGCCAGCGGCCAAGGACAGGGGGCATATGAAGCTTTCTTT.

At least ten counts were recorded for this clonotype. This chain links TRBV12-3 or TRBV12-4 with TRBJ1-4, with D maybe TRBD1 (5 bases). Trimming shortened V by 10 bases and J by 4 bases, and 13 bases separated the two germline ends. This CDR3 spans 13 amino acids. Here the CDR3 reads CATARGLNEKLFF. DNA of the CDR3: TGTGCCACTGCGCGGGGCCTTAATGAAAAACTGTTTTTT.

Worth noting for this clonotype: One junction end does not reproduce the germline sequence, and a read error may be involved. The chain is built from TRBV20-1 and TRBJ2-1; 11 positions agree with TRBD2. This CDR3 is 16 amino acids long. Germline-derived CDR1 and CDR2 are DFQATT and SNEGSKA (reference sequence). The CDR3 reads CSARERTSGRIYEPFF. The DNA for the CDR3 is TGCAGTGCTAGAGAGAGGACTAGCGGGCGCATCTATGAGCCGTTCTTC.

The chain couples TRBV20-1 to TRBJ2-2; D uncertain. The CDR3 spans 13 residues. The germline V gene encodes CDR1 DFQATT and CDR2 SNEGSKA (reference sequence). This chain's CDR3 is CSAVESATGELFF. The CDR3 coding sequence is TGCAGCGCTGTTGAGTCGGCAACCGGGGAGCTGTTTTTT.

This clonotype was detected only a few times. This chain connects TRBV12-3 or TRBV12-4 to TRBJ2-2; 9 bases fit TRBD1. V trimming: 4 bases; J trimming: 7 bases; junction bases outside the gene matches: 4. The CDR3 is 14 residues long. The CDR3 nucleotides read TGTGCCAGCAGTTCGGGGACAGGGAGCGGGGAGCTGTTTTTT. This encodes CASSSGTGSGELFF.

Regarding this clonotype: This could be a read error, since a much larger clone is one nucleotide away. The chain joins TRBV4-1 to TRBJ2-7; 10 nucleotides line up with TRBD1. CDR3 size: 16 residues. CDR1 and CDR2 from the germline V gene are MGHRA and YSYEKL. The CDR3 loop is CASNQDAFGTGVEQYF. CDR3 DNA sequence: TGCGCCAGCAACCAAGATGCTTTCGGGACAGGGGTCGAGCAGTACTTC.

Points on this clonotype: A read error may be the cause here, since a much bigger clone is one base away. CDR3 DNA sequence: TGTGCCACTTCAGGCCACATGAACACTGAAGCTTTCTTT. It yields the protein CATSGHMNTEAFF. The rearrangement uses TRBV19 and TRBJ1-1; D unresolved. CDR3 length equals 13 residues. V lost 10 bases to trimming and J lost 0 bases, with 12 bases between them. Germline-derived CDR1 and CDR2 are LNHDA and SQIVND (reference sequence).

The chain has TRBV7-2 and TRBJ1-3; 11 positions match TRBD1. This CDR3 has 17 amino acids. Germline V CDR1 and CDR2: SGHTA, FQGNSA. Trimming cost V 1 base and J 1 base; bases outside gene matches: 3. This chain's CDR3 is CASSLGTGGLSGNTIYF. The CDR3 DNA follows: TGTGCCAGCAGCTTAGGGACAGGGGGCCTATCTGGAAACACCATATATTTT.

This clonotype was counted many times. The CDR3 DNA reads as TGTGCCAGCAGCCGACAGGGGGCTGGAAACACCATATATTTT. Amino acids: CASSRQGAGNTIYF. The rearrangement joins TRBV28 to TRBJ1-3; 9 positions agree with TRBD1. This CDR3 region has 14 residues. Trimming took 6 bases from V and 2 from J; bases not matched to a gene: 2. Germline CDR1 is MDHEN and CDR2 is SYDVKM.

This clonotype has ten or more counts. V usage is TRBV9 and J usage is TRBJ1-1; tentative D call: TRBD1 (5 bases). Germline V gene data show CDR1 as SGDLS and CDR2 as YYNGEE. V was clipped by 9 bases and J by 6 bases, with 18 bases between them. CDR3 length: 13 residues. The CDR3 coding sequence is TGTGCCACAAGTAACGGAGAGGGACCTGAAGCTTTCTTT. This codes for CATSNGEGPEAFF.

The chain recombines TRBV6-6 with TRBJ1-1; 7 bases align to TRBD1. J lost 5 bases, V lost 2 bases, and 11 bases had no gene match. CDR3 size: 16 residues. Germline values: CDR1 MNHNY, CDR2 SVGAGI (reference sequence). The CDR3 coding sequence is TGTGCCAGCAGTTACGGGGTGAAGGGGGCAGGAACTGAAGCTTTCTTT. It codes for CASSYGVKGAGTEAFF.

This chain joins TRBV5-5 and TRBJ1-5; D might be TRBD1 (6 bases). Germline V gives CDR1 SGHKS, CDR2 YYEKEE (reference sequence). The CDR3 totals 15 residues. V lost 4 bases to trimming and J lost 0 bases, with 11 bases between them. CDR3 coding DNA: TGTGCCAGCAGCACGGACAGCTATAGCAATCAGCCCCAGCATTTT. Its translation is CASSTDSYSNQPQHF. The whole variable domain, filled in from reference TRBV5-5 and TRBJ1-5, reads DAGVTQSPTHLIKTRGQQVTLRCSPISGHKSVSWYQQVLGQGPQFIFQYYEKEERGRGNFPDRFSARQFPNYSSELNVNALLLGDSALYLCASSTDSYSNQPQHFGDGTRLSIL.

This clonotype turned up a few times. This chain links TRBV20-1 with TRBJ1-1; weak D call: TRBD1 (5 bases). CDR1 is DFQATT, CDR2 SNEGSKA, per germline (reference sequence). Trimming took 0 bases from V and 5 from J, leaving 10 bases between them. CDR3 length: 13 residues. The CDR3 loop reads CSARDLGETEAFF. In DNA, the CDR3 is TGCAGTGCTAGAGATCTGGGGGAAACTGAAGCTTTCTTT.

Turning to this clonotype: A read error may account for a junction end that differs from germline. The chain combines TRBV2 with TRBJ2-1; D is possibly TRBD1 (6 bases). The CDR3 extends over 13 amino acids. Germline V gene data show CDR1 as SNHLY and CDR2 as FYNNEI. DNA for the CDR3: TGTTCTCCGGCGGACAGCTCCTACGATGAGCAGTTCTTC. This sequence encodes CSPADSSYDEQFF.

This clonotype was recorded a few times. Written as DNA, the CDR3 is TGTGCCAGCAGCTTAGGGGTCAGGATAGACACTGAAGCTTTCTTT. Its translation: CASSLGVRIDTEAFF. This chain connects TRBV7-9 to TRBJ1-1; D is uncertain. Germline V gives CDR1 SEHNR, CDR2 FQNEAQ (reference sequence). Trimming left V 1 base short and J 3 bases short, with 12 bases between. The CDR3 is 15 residues long.

Regarding this clonotype: With a much larger clone just one base away, this may be a read error. This CDR3 reads CASSYSLRWLAGESTDTQYF. The DNA for the CDR3 is TGTGCCAGCAGTTACTCACTTCGTTGGCTAGCGGGGGAAAGCACAGATACGCAGTATTTT. This chain uses TRBV6-5 with TRBJ2-3; 10 positions match TRBD2. With 0 bases clipped from V and 0 bases from J, the junction kept 12 bases outside the gene matches. CDR1 MNHEY and CDR2 SVGAGI come from the germline V gene. The CDR3 runs 20 residues.

This clonotype turned up a few times. One base away lies a much larger clone, so this may be a sequencing read error. This chain connects TRBV7-9 to TRBJ2-3, with 8 bases lining up with TRBD2. CDR1 and CDR2 (germline): SEHNR, FQNEAQ (reference sequence). The CDR3 contains 16 residues. CDR3 nucleotides: TGTGCCGGCAGCTTAGAGACGGGGGGGCCGGCAGATACGCAGTATTTT. Amino acids: CAGSLETGGPADTQYF.